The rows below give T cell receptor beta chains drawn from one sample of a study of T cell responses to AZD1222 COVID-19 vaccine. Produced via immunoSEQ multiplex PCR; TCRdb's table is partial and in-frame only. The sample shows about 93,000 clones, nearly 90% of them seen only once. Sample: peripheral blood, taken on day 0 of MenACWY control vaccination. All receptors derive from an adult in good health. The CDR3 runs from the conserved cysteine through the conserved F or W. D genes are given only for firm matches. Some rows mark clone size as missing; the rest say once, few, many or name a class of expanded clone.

CDR3aa: CASTEVTEAFF
CDR3nt: TGTGCCAGCACTGAGGTTACTGAAGCTTTCTTT
abundance: NA
j_gene: TRBJ1-1
v_gene: TRBV2
d_gene: NA

CDR3aa: CASGGAYYEQFF
CDR3nt: TGTGCCAGCGGGGGGGCGTACTATGAGCAGTTCTTC
abundance: few
j_gene: TRBJ2-1
v_gene: TRBV6-4
d_gene: NA

CDR3aa: CASRYTDSPQYF
CDR3nt: TGTGCCAGCAGGTACACCGACTCCCCGCAGTATTTT
abundance: NA
j_gene: TRBJ2-3
v_gene: TRBV6-2/TRBV6-3
d_gene: NA

CDR3aa: CASSDGMNTEAFF
CDR3nt: TGTGCCAGCAGTGACGGGATGAACACTGAAGCTTTCTTT
abundance: NA
j_gene: TRBJ1-1
v_gene: TRBV25-1
d_gene: NA

CDR3aa: CASSQEGVSEKLFF
CDR3nt: TGTGCCAGCAGCCAAGAAGGGGTTAGTGAAAAACTGTTTTTT
abundance: NA
j_gene: TRBJ1-4
v_gene: TRBV3-1/TRBV3-2
d_gene: NA

CDR3aa: CASSLTDTQYF
CDR3nt: TGTGCCAGCAGCTTAACAGATACGCAGTATTTT
abundance: NA
j_gene: TRBJ2-3
v_gene: TRBV7-3
d_gene: NA

CDR3aa: CASSWAQGPEAFF
CDR3nt: TGTGCCAGCAGTTGGGCCCAGGGACCTGAAGCTTTCTTT
abundance: NA
j_gene: TRBJ1-1
v_gene: TRBV27
d_gene: NA

CDR3aa: CASSSSGTSADTQYF
CDR3nt: TGTGCCAGCAGTAGTAGCGGAACTAGCGCAGATACGCAGTATTTT
abundance: once
j_gene: TRBJ2-3
v_gene: TRBV2
d_gene: TRBD2

CDR3aa: CASSLTSNTEAFF
CDR3nt: TGTGCCAGCAGTTTAACCTCGAACACTGAAGCTTTCTTT
abundance: NA
j_gene: TRBJ1-1
v_gene: TRBV27
d_gene: NA

CDR3aa: CASRKVTDTQYF
CDR3nt: TGTGCCAGCAGGAAGGTCACAGATACGCAGTATTTT
abundance: NA
j_gene: TRBJ2-3
v_gene: TRBV6-5
d_gene: NA

CDR3aa: CASSPSGPRGVLTF
CDR3nt: TGTGCCAGCAGCCCGTCCGGGCCTCGTGGCGTCCTGACTTTC
abundance: NA
j_gene: TRBJ2-6
v_gene: TRBV7-2
d_gene: NA

CDR3aa: CASSLFSTTRTDTQYF
CDR3nt: TGTGCCAGCAGCTTATTCTCCACTACCCGCACAGATACGCAGTATTTT
abundance: NA
j_gene: TRBJ2-3
v_gene: TRBV7-2
d_gene: NA

CDR3aa: CASSLDDNEQFF
CDR3nt: TGCGCCAGCAGCTTGGACGACAATGAGCAGTTCTTC
abundance: NA
j_gene: TRBJ2-1
v_gene: TRBV5-1
d_gene: NA

CDR3aa: CATRTGGPNEAFF
CDR3nt: TGTGCCACGAGGACAGGGGGACCTAATGAAGCTTTCTTT
abundance: NA
j_gene: TRBJ1-1
v_gene: TRBV6-5
d_gene: TRBD1

CDR3aa: CASSSTGAANYGYTF
CDR3nt: TGTGCCAGCAGCTCAACAGGGGCGGCTAACTATGGCTACACCTTC
abundance: NA
j_gene: TRBJ1-2
v_gene: TRBV28
d_gene: TRBD1

CDR3aa: CASSFTGTGETQYF
CDR3nt: TGTGCCAGCAGCTTTACAGGGACAGGGGAGACCCAGTACTTC
abundance: once
j_gene: TRBJ2-5
v_gene: TRBV7-3
d_gene: TRBD1

CDR3aa: CASSISWSYNEQFF
CDR3nt: TGTGCCAGTAGTATCTCCTGGTCTTACAATGAGCAGTTCTTC
abundance: NA
j_gene: TRBJ2-1
v_gene: TRBV19
d_gene: NA

CDR3aa: CASSLQASGANVLTF
CDR3nt: TGTGCCAGCAGTCTACAGGCCTCTGGGGCCAACGTCCTGACTTTC
abundance: few
j_gene: TRBJ2-6
v_gene: TRBV2
d_gene: NA

CDR3aa: CASSLVPGQSYNSPLHF
CDR3nt: TGTGCCAGCAGCTTAGTACCCGGACAGTCCTATAATTCACCCCTCCACTTT
abundance: once
j_gene: TRBJ1-6
v_gene: TRBV7-2
d_gene: NA

CDR3aa: CASSRLIQETQYF
CDR3nt: TGTGCCAGCAGTCGACTTATCCAAGAGACCCAGTACTTC
abundance: NA
j_gene: TRBJ2-5
v_gene: TRBV9
d_gene: NA

CDR3aa: CASSQDFTTQGRETQYF
CDR3nt: TGCGCCAGCAGCCAAGATTTCACCACCCAGGGGAGAGAGACCCAGTACTTC
abundance: NA
j_gene: TRBJ2-5
v_gene: TRBV4-3
d_gene: NA

CDR3aa: CASSLALAEAFF
CDR3nt: TGTGCCAGCAGCTTGGCCTTGGCTGAAGCTTTCTTT
abundance: NA
j_gene: TRBJ1-1
v_gene: TRBV5-6
d_gene: NA

CDR3aa: CASSAVRETYEQYF
CDR3nt: TGTGCCAGCAGCGCGGTCAGGGAGACCTACGAGCAGTACTTC
abundance: few
j_gene: TRBJ2-7
v_gene: TRBV2
d_gene: NA

CDR3aa: CASSLRGPTEAFF
CDR3nt: TGTGCCAGCAGTTTAAGGGGGCCCACTGAAGCTTTCTTT
abundance: NA
j_gene: TRBJ1-1
v_gene: TRBV28
d_gene: TRBD1

CDR3aa: CASSLQDGNTEAFF
CDR3nt: TGTGCCAGCAGCTTACAGGACGGGAACACTGAAGCTTTCTTT
abundance: NA
j_gene: TRBJ1-1
v_gene: TRBV7-2
d_gene: NA

CDR3aa: CAWSPLGLAGPQETQYF
CDR3nt: TGTGCCTGGAGTCCGTTAGGGCTAGCGGGGCCCCAAGAGACCCAGTACTTC
abundance: NA
j_gene: TRBJ2-5
v_gene: TRBV30
d_gene: TRBD2

CDR3aa: CSVAPSVSGELFF
CDR3nt: TGCAGCGTAGCGCCAAGCGTTTCCGGGGAGCTGTTTTTT
abundance: NA
j_gene: TRBJ2-2
v_gene: TRBV29-1
d_gene: NA

CDR3aa: CASSPRGSNEKLFF
CDR3nt: TGTGCCAGCAGCCCCAGGGGATCTAATGAAAAACTGTTTTTT
abundance: NA
j_gene: TRBJ1-4
v_gene: TRBV7-9
d_gene: NA

CDR3aa: CASSRALNEKLFF
CDR3nt: TGCGCCAGCAGCCGGGCCCTCAATGAAAAACTGTTTTTT
abundance: few
j_gene: TRBJ1-4
v_gene: TRBV5-1
d_gene: NA

CDR3aa: CAWSVESGAGNTIYF
CDR3nt: TGTGCCTGGAGTGTAGAATCCGGGGCTGGAAACACCATATATTTT
abundance: NA
j_gene: TRBJ1-3
v_gene: TRBV30
d_gene: NA

CDR3aa: CASSQGASPLHF
CDR3nt: TGTGCCAGCAGCCAAGGGGCCTCACCCCTCCACTTT
abundance: NA
j_gene: TRBJ1-6
v_gene: TRBV11-3
d_gene: NA

CDR3aa: CASSRPTGELFF
CDR3nt: TGTGCCAGCAGCCGACCGACCGGGGAGCTGTTTTTT
abundance: NA
j_gene: TRBJ2-2
v_gene: TRBV6-5
d_gene: NA

CDR3aa: CATSRSLSSYEQYF
CDR3nt: TGTGCCACCAGCAGGTCCTTAAGCTCCTACGAGCAGTACTTC
abundance: NA
j_gene: TRBJ2-7
v_gene: TRBV15
d_gene: NA

CDR3aa: CASSLSTSGEWNEQFF
CDR3nt: TGTGCCAGCAGCTTGTCGACTAGCGGGGAGTGGAATGAGCAGTTCTTC
abundance: NA
j_gene: TRBJ2-1
v_gene: TRBV5-5
d_gene: TRBD2

CDR3aa: CASSQVVVSSYEQYF
CDR3nt: TGCGCCAGCAGCCAAGTTGTAGTAAGCTCCTACGAGCAGTACTTC
abundance: NA
j_gene: TRBJ2-7
v_gene: TRBV4-1
d_gene: NA

CDR3aa: CASSADRITDTQYF
CDR3nt: TGTGCCAGCAGCGCTGACAGGATCACAGATACGCAGTATTTT
abundance: NA
j_gene: TRBJ2-3
v_gene: TRBV2
d_gene: NA

CDR3aa: CASSPGGYEQYF
CDR3nt: TGTGCCAGCAGCCCCGGGGGTTACGAGCAGTACTTC
abundance: NA
j_gene: TRBJ2-7
v_gene: TRBV7-2
d_gene: NA

CDR3aa: CASSSDRGRGEKLFF
CDR3nt: TGTGCCAGCAGTTCGGACAGGGGGCGAGGTGAAAAACTGTTTTTT
abundance: NA
j_gene: TRBJ1-4
v_gene: TRBV7-9
d_gene: TRBD1

CDR3aa: CAWSVGTGETQYF
CDR3nt: TGTGCCTGGAGTGTAGGGACTGGGGAGACCCAGTACTTC
abundance: NA
j_gene: TRBJ2-5
v_gene: TRBV30
d_gene: NA

CDR3aa: CASSQEAASGGYEQYF
CDR3nt: TGTGCCAGCAGCCAAGAGGCGGCTAGCGGGGGGTACGAGCAGTACTTC
abundance: NA
j_gene: TRBJ2-7
v_gene: TRBV3-1/TRBV3-2
d_gene: TRBD2

CDR3aa: CASSSQRGTNEQFF
CDR3nt: TGTGCCAGCTCTTCTCAGCGGGGGACCAATGAGCAGTTCTTC
abundance: NA
j_gene: TRBJ2-1
v_gene: TRBV18
d_gene: TRBD2

CDR3aa: CASSFGGGGTEAFF
CDR3nt: TGCGCCAGCAGCTTCGGGGGTGGAGGCACTGAAGCTTTCTTT
abundance: once
j_gene: TRBJ1-1
v_gene: TRBV5-1
d_gene: NA

CDR3aa: CASSYGGGYGYTF
CDR3nt: TGTGCCAGCAGTTACGGCGGGGGATATGGCTACACCTTC
abundance: NA
j_gene: TRBJ1-2
v_gene: TRBV6-5
d_gene: NA

CDR3aa: CASRGTEAFF
CDR3nt: TGTGCCAGCAGGGGGACTGAAGCTTTCTTT
abundance: NA
j_gene: TRBJ1-1
v_gene: TRBV6-5
d_gene: NA

CDR3aa: CASSLRDRDSNYGYTF
CDR3nt: TGTGCCAGCAGCCTCCGGGACAGGGATTCTAACTATGGCTACACCTTC
abundance: NA
j_gene: TRBJ1-2
v_gene: TRBV13
d_gene: TRBD1

CDR3aa: CASSFKGGSANEQFF
CDR3nt: TGTGCCAGCAGCTTCAAAGGCGGTAGTGCCAATGAGCAGTTCTTC
abundance: NA
j_gene: TRBJ2-1
v_gene: TRBV7-3
d_gene: NA

CDR3aa: CASSHDRRGNSPLHF
CDR3nt: TGCGCCAGCAGCCATGACCGCCGGGGTAATTCACCCCTCCACTTT
abundance: NA
j_gene: TRBJ1-6
v_gene: TRBV4-1
d_gene: NA

CDR3aa: CASSPGGTTPGTNEKLFF
CDR3nt: TGCGCCAGCAGCCCGGGGGGGACTACCCCTGGAACTAATGAAAAACTGTTTTTT
abundance: NA
j_gene: TRBJ1-4
v_gene: TRBV5-1
d_gene: NA

CDR3aa: CASSPRGVDGYTF
CDR3nt: TGTGCCAGCTCACCCAGAGGGGTGGATGGCTACACCTTC
abundance: NA
j_gene: TRBJ1-2
v_gene: TRBV18
d_gene: NA

CDR3aa: CASSLVFGGNQPQHF
CDR3nt: TGTGCCAGCAGCCTAGTTTTCGGTGGCAATCAGCCCCAGCATTTT
abundance: NA
j_gene: TRBJ1-5
v_gene: TRBV7-2
d_gene: NA

CDR3aa: CASSFRSGWNEKLFF
CDR3nt: TGTGCCAGCAGTTTTCGGTCAGGGTGGAATGAAAAACTGTTTTTT
abundance: NA
j_gene: TRBJ1-4
v_gene: TRBV27
d_gene: NA

CDR3aa: CASSPVQQVASGNTIYF
CDR3nt: TGTGCCAGCTCACCAGTTCAACAGGTCGCCTCTGGAAACACCATATATTTT
abundance: NA
j_gene: TRBJ1-3
v_gene: TRBV18
d_gene: NA

CDR3aa: CARSSDGRDTFKGEQYF
CDR3nt: TGTGCCAGAAGCTCCGACGGCCGGGACACCTTCAAGGGCGAGCAGTACTTC
abundance: NA
j_gene: TRBJ2-7
v_gene: TRBV7-5
d_gene: NA

CDR3aa: CASRFGGNQPQHF
CDR3nt: TGTGCCAGCAGATTCGGGGGGAATCAGCCCCAGCATTTT
abundance: once
j_gene: TRBJ1-5
v_gene: TRBV28
d_gene: NA

CDR3aa: CASSYRPGQGVKVNQPQHF
CDR3nt: TGTGCCAGCAGTTACCGGCCGGGACAGGGGGTTAAAGTCAATCAGCCCCAGCATTTT
abundance: NA
j_gene: TRBJ1-5
v_gene: TRBV28
d_gene: TRBD1

CDR3aa: CASSLSGTGTYEQYF
CDR3nt: TGCGCCAGCAGCTTGTCCGGGACAGGGACCTACGAGCAGTACTTC
abundance: NA
j_gene: TRBJ2-7
v_gene: TRBV5-1
d_gene: TRBD1

CDR3aa: CASRADSFNYGYTF
CDR3nt: TGTGCCAGCCGGGCGGACAGCTTTAACTATGGCTACACCTTC
abundance: NA
j_gene: TRBJ1-2
v_gene: TRBV19
d_gene: NA

CDR3aa: CASSIWTQGAVTDTQYF
CDR3nt: TGTGCCAGTAGTATTTGGACACAGGGGGCGGTCACAGATACGCAGTATTTT
abundance: NA
j_gene: TRBJ2-3
v_gene: TRBV19
d_gene: TRBD1

CDR3aa: CASRKDRLIGGYTF
CDR3nt: TGCGCCAGCAGAAAGGACAGGCTAATTGGGGGCTACACCTTC
abundance: NA
j_gene: TRBJ1-2
v_gene: TRBV5-1
d_gene: TRBD1

CDR3aa: CASSQGPIEAFF
CDR3nt: TGTGCCAGCAGCCAAGGACCGATTGAAGCTTTCTTT
abundance: NA
j_gene: TRBJ1-1
v_gene: TRBV7-8
d_gene: NA